The clone carrying this T cell receptor beta chain was observed at least ten times. Its antigen is undetermined. This sample was taken from a study of T cell repertoires in cytomegalovirus infection. One entry per CDR3 protein results from TCRdb running MiXCR on the reads. This sample has some 350,000 distinct CDR3 sequences, with roughly 20% found just once. Study findings and constraints: Cumulated frequencies of public TCR beta families served to identify carriers of CMV plus the relevant HLA.

This clonotype originated in a human donor in good health (CMV status not recorded). Some clones in this sample may be carry-over from other donors' samples. Specimen: PBMCs.

Here the CDR3 reads CASSLGQVNSPLHF. CDR3 in DNA: TGTGCCAGCAGCTTAGGGCAGGTTAATTCACCCCTCCACTTT. V usage is TRBV7-8 and J usage is TRBJ1-6; no clear D gene. V was cut by 1 base and J by 6 bases, with 7 bases left in between. This CDR3 has 14 residues. The germline V gene has CDR1 SGHVS and CDR2 FQNEAQ. Full variable domain (rest looked up from reference TRBV7-8 and TRBJ1-6): GAGVSQSPRYKVAKRGQDVALRCDPISGHVSLFWYQQALGQGPEFLTYFQNEAQLDKSGLPSDRFFAERPEGSVSTLKIQRTQQEDSAVYLCASSLGQVNSPLHFGNGTRLTVT.